The 16 T cell receptor beta chains presented below share a single source sample, sequenced in a study of identical twins (dated by TCRdb to between 2015 and 2016). Libraries were prepared through 5' RACE. TCRdb records Illumina HiSeq 2000 as the sequencer. Using fastp trimming at Q25 and MiXCR clonotype assembly, TCRdb reanalyzed the public sequencing data and kept in-frame beta chains. Identical CDR3 protein sequences are pooled into one entry, listed with their most common genes and DNA. The sample data list more than 1.5 million distinct CDR3 sequences, and roughly 35% of these were observed just once. In total, the top ten clones hold more than 0.25% of the sample. The sample was cord blood. These receptor sequences come from a newborn girl in good health.

This chain joins TRBV4-1 and TRBJ2-1; TRBD2 matches at 7 bases. Matching the DNA end better, TRBJ2-7 makes the J call doubtful. CDR1 is MGHRA, CDR2 YSYEKL, per germline. The CDR3 is made up of 16 amino acids. The CDR3 region is CASSQVGSGDYNEQYF. The CDR3, as DNA: TGCGCCAGCAGCCAAGTAGGGAGCGGGGATTACAATGAGCAGTACTTC.

This clonotype was found many times. In DNA form, the CDR3 reads TGTGCCAGCAGCCAAGTACCTAGCACAGATACGCAGTATTTT. Translated, it gives CASSQVPSTDTQYF. The rearrangement uses TRBV3-1 and TRBJ2-3; D is unresolved. Trimming removed 1 base from V and 0 bases from J, with 5 bases in between. CDR1 is LGHDT and CDR2 is YNNKEL in the germline V gene (reference sequence). The CDR3 contains 14 residues.

The chain employs TRBV7-2 and TRBJ2-4, with 9 bases aligning to TRBD1. CDR3 length: 18 amino acids. Germline lookup yields CDR1 SGHTA and CDR2 FQGNSA. Unmatched junction bases numbered 22, after V lost 3 bases and J lost 13 bases. The CDR3 protein is CASSLAGTGRVPEVEQYF. CDR3 in DNA: TGTGCCAGCAGCTTGGCCGGGACAGGGAGAGTCCCTGAGGTGGAGCAGTACTTC.

This clonotype was observed a few times. The chain recombines TRBV7-9 with TRBJ1-3, with unresolved D. The germline V gene has CDR1 SEHNR and CDR2 FQNEAQ (reference sequence). V gave up 5 bases and J gave up 8 bases, with 4 bases separating them. The CDR3 is 10 amino acids. CDR3 in amino acids: CASSPDTIYF. CDR3 coding DNA: TGTGCCAGCAGCCCGGACACCATATATTTT.

A few counts support this clonotype. The CDR3 nucleotides read TGTGCCAGCAGTTTAGAGGGGGACAGGGCAAGTTACGAGCAGTACTTC. This gives the protein CASSLEGDRASYEQYF. This chain connects TRBV27 to TRBJ2-7, with 9 bases aligning to TRBD1. This CDR3 spans 16 amino acids. The V segment lost 2 bases and the J segment 4 bases; nucleotides outside the gene matches: 9. Germline CDR1 is MNHEY and CDR2 is SMNVEV (reference sequence).

Here the CDR3 DNA reads TGTGCCAGCAGTAAGAAGGAGGGCTACGAGCAGTACTTC. Amino acids: CASSKKEGYEQYF. The V gene is TRBV27, the J gene TRBJ2-7, with D perhaps matching TRBD2 (6 bases). The CDR3 consists of 13 residues. Germline V gives CDR1 MNHEY, CDR2 SMNVEV (reference sequence). V shed 5 bases and J shed 3 bases, with 11 bases lying between them.

This clonotype has a handful of counts. The J gene is TRBJ2-3, the V gene TRBV14, with 9 bases that match TRBD2. This CDR3 comprises 16 residues. Germline trimming cut 4 bases from V and 2 bases from J; bases unmatched to any gene: 7. Germline CDR1 and CDR2: SGHDN and FVKESK. CDR3 loop: CASSPMAGGITDTQYF. The CDR3 bases are TGTGCCAGCAGCCCCATGGCGGGGGGGATCACAGATACGCAGTATTTT.

As to this clonotype: Relative to the germline gene, one junction end is altered; a read error may explain this. The rearrangement links TRBV2 to TRBJ2-7; possibly TRBD1 for D (6 bases). This CDR3 has 15 residues. CDR1 and CDR2 (germline): SNHLY, FYNNEI. The CDR3 region is CAGSETRDIRYEQYF. DNA for the CDR3: TGTGCCGGCAGTGAAACCCGGGACATCCGATACGAGCAGTACTTC.

This clonotype was recorded many times. The CDR3 protein is CASSLGRGRSNYGYTF. CDR3 nucleotides: TGTGCCAGCAGTTTAGGCAGGGGAAGGTCTAACTATGGCTACACCTTC. This chain connects TRBV12-3 or TRBV12-4 to TRBJ1-2, with D possibly matching TRBD1 (6 bases). The CDR3 runs 16 residues. Trimming removed 1 base at V and 0 bases at J, with 12 bases between.

V is TRBV27 and J is TRBJ2-2, with D perhaps TRBD1 (6 bases). The CDR3 extends over 15 amino acids. In germline, CDR1 is MNHEY, CDR2 SMNVEV (reference sequence). V lost 2 bases and J 4 bases, leaving 11 bases between the germline ends. DNA for the CDR3: TGTGCCAGCAGTTTAAACAGGGTGGGCACCGGGGAGCTGTTTTTT. Protein: CASSLNRVGTGELFF.

The chain combines TRBV6-5 with TRBJ1-2; D might be TRBD1 (5 bases). V shed 5 bases and J shed 2 bases, with 15 bases lying between them. The CDR3 extends over 15 amino acids. Germline V gives CDR1 MNHEY, CDR2 SVGAGI. The CDR3 sequence is CASSPRTRANYGYTF. The CDR3 region has the DNA TGTGCCAGCAGTCCCCGGACACGGGCAAACTATGGCTACACCTTC.

The rearrangement uses TRBV12-3 or TRBV12-4 and TRBJ2-1, with D uncertain. Trimming shortened V by 6 bases and J by 5 bases, and 17 bases separated the two germline ends. The CDR3 is 15 amino acids. In DNA, the CDR3 is TGTGCCAGCAGCCACTCCCGGGCCCTGGACAATGAGCAGTTCTTC. Translating gives CASSHSRALDNEQFF.

This clonotype was seen more than once but under ten times. The chain has TRBV20-1 and TRBJ2-7, with 8 positions matching TRBD1. The V segment lost 5 bases and the J segment 5 bases; nucleotides outside the gene matches: 8. CDR3 size: 13 residues. Germline CDR1 is DFQATT and CDR2 is SNEGSKA (reference sequence). CDR3 in DNA: TGCAGTGCTGCGGGACAGGTTTGGGACGAGCAGTACTTC. Translation: CSAAGQVWDEQYF.

This clonotype was counted between two and nine times. CDR3 coding DNA: TGTGCCAGCAACTTTGGCCCAGCGGCCTATGGCTACACCTTC. Protein sequence: CASNFGPAAYGYTF. V usage is TRBV12-3 or TRBV12-4 and J usage is TRBJ1-2; D is unclear. Trimming removed 7 bases from V and 4 bases from J, with 16 bases in between. CDR3 length: 14 residues.

The gene calls are TRBV5-1 and TRBJ2-7; D possibly corresponds to TRBD1 (6 bases). CDR1 SGHRS and CDR2 YFSETQ come from the germline V gene. This CDR3 is 14 amino acids long. Trimming took off 5 bases at V and 3 bases at J, with 15 bases between the two ends. The CDR3 spells CASSLLGAHYEQYF. DNA of the CDR3: TGCGCCAGCAGTCTGTTGGGGGCCCACTACGAGCAGTACTTC.

This clonotype was counted a few times. V gene TRBV4-2 combines with J gene TRBJ2-7, with D perhaps TRBD2 (5 bases). The CDR3 is 15 residues long. Germline V gives CDR1 LGHNA, CDR2 YNFKEQ. Trimming removed 0 bases from V and 0 bases from J, with 9 bases in between. The CDR3 loop is CASSQDRDPSYEQYF. The CDR3 region has the DNA TGTGCCAGCAGCCAAGATCGGGATCCCTCCTACGAGCAGTACTTC.